This T cell receptor (beta chain) came from a study of CD8 T cells in Susac syndrome. V shed 4 bases and J 0 bases; nucleotides not matched to a gene: 15. The CDR3 has 19 residues. In germline, CDR1 is SNHLY, CDR2 FYNNEI. RNA was extracted with the RNeasy kit, and a quantity of roughly 0.5 to 1 ug was reverse transcribed using random hexamers. TCRdb processed the immunoSEQ multiplex PCR reads anew with MiXCR; each CDR3 protein has one entry. The sample has under 550,000 distinct CDR3 sequences, 75% to 90% seen once. The multiple sclerosis controls comprised treatment-naive patients whose relapsing-remitting disease was stable or active. Negative isolation yielded CD8+ and CD4+ T cells; FACS enriched TEMRA cells.

V is TRBV2 and J is TRBJ1-1; 9 bases map to TRBD1. The source is a human donor with multiple sclerosis. Sequencing was performed on CD8+ T cells from PBMCs. CDR3: CASSVQDRGNEVMNTEAFF. The CDR3 DNA follows: TGTGCCAGCAGTGTCCAGGACAGGGGAAATGAGGTAATGAACACTGAAGCTTTCTTT.